A single sample is the source of the 7 T cell receptor beta chains below, sequenced in a study of beta chain features in type 1 diabetes. Whole-study findings and limits: In all four CD4+ subsets, TCRB CDR3 length was significantly, moderately reduced in type 1 diabetes.

These receptors have no identified antigens. Expressed TCRB transcripts were sequenced because the entire RNA isolate underwent reverse transcription. The data were produced by immunoSEQ multiplex PCR, yet TCRdb's version contains in-frame clones alone and is incomplete. The table lists around 710,000 clones, roughly 12% of them singletons. The sequenced sample consisted of naive CD4+ T cells from blood. Receptors were obtained from a man between 25 and 39 years old with type 1 diabetes.

V gene TRBV28 combines with J gene TRBJ2-7; D perhaps matches TRBD2 (5 bases). With 5 bases removed from V and 5 bases from J, the gap between germline ends came to 13 bases. The germline V gene encodes CDR1 MDHEN and CDR2 SYDVKM. CDR3 length: 13 residues. Here the CDR3 DNA reads TGTGCCAGCAGTCTCGGCGGGCCCAACGAGCAGTACTTC. It specifies CASSLGGPNEQYF.

This clone was observed a handful of times. The genes are TRBV15 and TRBJ1-5; D unresolved. Trimming removed 0 bases from V and 4 bases from J, with 10 bases in between. The germline gives CDR1 LNHNV, CDR2 YYDKDF (reference sequence). The CDR3 contains 15 residues. CDR3 DNA sequence: TGTGCCACCAGCAGAGAATTCGTATGGAATCAGCCCCAGCATTTT. Its protein is CATSREFVWNQPQHF.

In its sample, this clone was seen a few times. This chain connects TRBV7-2 to TRBJ1-5, with D possibly matching TRBD1 (5 bases). V lost 5 bases and J lost 5, with 13 bases in between. CDR1 and CDR2 (germline): SGHTA, FQGNSA. This CDR3 region has 14 residues. For the CDR3, the DNA is TGTGCCAGCAGCCCCTCGGACACTTATCAGCCCCAGCATTTT. As protein: CASSPSDTYQPQHF.

The V call is TRBV9, the J call TRBJ1-1; no clear D. The germline gives CDR1 SGDLS, CDR2 YYNGEE. The CDR3 consists of 15 residues. The V end lost 0 bases, the J end lost 1 base, and 10 bases lay between the germline ends. The CDR3 nucleotides read TGTGCCAGCAGCGTAGATGAGAGACAGAACACTGAAGCTTTCTTT. Its protein product is CASSVDERQNTEAFF. Based on the CDR3 plus reference TRBV9 and TRBJ1-1, the full variable domain is DSGVTQTPKHLITATGQRVTLRCSPRSGDLSVYWYQQSLDQGLQFLIQYYNGEERAKGNILERFSAQQFPDLHSELNLSSLELGDSALYFCASSVDERQNTEAFFGQGTRLTVV.

This clone was found a few times. The genes are TRBV18 and TRBJ1-6, with D tentatively TRBD1 (5 bases). The CDR3 contains 15 residues. Germline V gives CDR1 KGHSH, CDR2 LQKENI. The V end was cut by 0 bases, the J end by 10 bases, with 13 bases between. In DNA, the CDR3 is TGTGCCAGCTCACCACCTCAGGGAGCAGCGTCACCCCTCCACTTT. Translated: CASSPPQGAASPLHF.

The gene calls are TRBV30 and TRBJ2-2, with D possibly TRBD1 on 6 matching bases. The V gene lost 3 bases and the J gene lost 6 bases, with 14 bases spanning the gap. The CDR3 is made up of 14 amino acids. Germline CDR1 and CDR2: GTSNPN and SVGIG (reference sequence). In DNA, the CDR3 is TGTGCCTGGAGAATCAACAGGGCCGCCGGGGAGCTGTTTTTT. Amino acid sequence: CAWRINRAAGELFF.

This chain connects TRBV6-5 to TRBJ2-7; 8 bases fit TRBD2. V was clipped by 3 bases and J by 2 bases; unmatched bases: 6. The CDR3 is made up of 15 amino acids. Germline lookup yields CDR1 MNHEY and CDR2 SVGAGI. The CDR3 DNA follows: TGTGCCAGCAGTTATAGTAGCGGGGATCCCTACGAGCAGTACTTC. This translates into CASSYSSGDPYEQYF.